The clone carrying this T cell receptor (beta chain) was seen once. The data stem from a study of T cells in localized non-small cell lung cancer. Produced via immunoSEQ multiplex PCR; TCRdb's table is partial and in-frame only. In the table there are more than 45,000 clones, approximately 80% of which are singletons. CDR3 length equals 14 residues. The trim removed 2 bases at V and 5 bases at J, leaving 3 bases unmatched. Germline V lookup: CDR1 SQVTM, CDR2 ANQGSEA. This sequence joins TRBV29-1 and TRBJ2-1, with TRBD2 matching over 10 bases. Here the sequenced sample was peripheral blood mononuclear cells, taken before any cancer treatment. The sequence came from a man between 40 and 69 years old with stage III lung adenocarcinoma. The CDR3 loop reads CSVERLAGNNEQFF. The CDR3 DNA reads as TGCAGCGTTGAACGACTAGCGGGCAACAATGAGCAGTTCTTC.